Reported below is one TCR beta chain. Its antigen specificity is not known. Base qualities are not at hand, and no much larger clone is one base apart. The sample is drawn from a study of cytomegalovirus exposure and HLA in healthy donors (dated by TCRdb to about 2017). About the study as a whole: An earlier analysis of a few hundred of the donors reported 276 Gb of sequence data and about 120 million unique TCR beta sequences obtained from around 170 million T cells. An early release covering about 600 HLA-typed donors comprised approximately 290 gigabases of sequencing data and around 80 million unique TCR sequences. Of the roughly 410 genotyped donors, 75% to 85% were placed in the genetic ancestry cluster associated with self-reported Caucasian donors. The aim of the study was to test whether cataloging public T cell receptors could identify signatures of past pathogen exposure. Using immunosequencing, the study profiled T cell repertoires from approximately 700 subjects and related those repertoires to cytomegalovirus serostatus. Besides the first cohort of approximately 670 subjects, a separate validation cohort made up of over 95 different subjects was used. High-throughput TCR immunosequencing, statistical association of individual TCRs with disease status, and machine learning were combined to predict cytomegalovirus infection status. In a later analysis, previously published TCR beta repertoires from several hundred donors were re-analyzed and high-resolution HLA genotyping was added so that TCR occurrence patterns could be studied. The later analysis used no new phenotypic data to find candidate immune exposures, relying instead on TCR beta sequences and their occurrence across donors. In an earlier analysis of a few hundred of the donors, high-throughput TCR beta sequencing was used to judge whether each TCR beta V gene segment behaved as functional or pseudogenic. Donor age, sex, ethnicity and CMV serostatus were compiled alongside the repertoire data. In a later genetic analysis, genome-wide SNP genotypes for about three fifths of the 666 donors were used, and that subset was treated as a discovery cohort. Every discovery cohort repertoire had been produced on one sequencing platform. HLA typing included class I and class II loci at four-digit resolution. The number of typed donors differed by locus: about 620-630 for A, B, C, DRB1 and DQB1; 500 to 550 for DQA1; around 610 for DPA1; and some 470 for DPB1. Four to six DR-DQ haplotypes were handled as single units for association and clustering, since linkage in the cohort was strong. Among around 400 genotyped donors of the cohort, an average of about 240,000 unique TCR beta nucleotide sequences were sequenced per donor, approximately 20% of them non-productive. Study-wide conclusions, independent of this receptor: Most CMV-associated TCR beta chains appeared to be HLA-restricted in a later analysis, and the HLA associations seemed to be driven largely by CMV exposure. A cluster of highly shared sequence variants was judged likely to be a technical artifact of the sequencing pipeline. Most TCR sequences were seen in very few donors, while some public TCRs were found in many individuals. Immune exposure information for the cohort was limited to CMV serostatus. Because counts were too low, roughly 16 rarely observed V segments, including chromosome 9 orphons, were left out of the earlier analysis of about 620 of the donors. Only TCR beta chains were sequenced in this cohort, and the absence of alpha or paired-chain data limited detectable features. Roughly uniform sequencing depth across donors was assumed in presence/absence analyses, although this assumption may not hold. Correlated functional status among segregating V segments might reflect linkage disequilibrium, but an unknown experimental factor could not be ruled out. According to a later analysis, TCR association rates differed among HLA loci, with DRB1 alleles showing the most associated TCRs and HLA-C alleles showing the fewest. A few of the identified cytomegalovirus-associated TCR beta chains were confirmed in vitro to be specific for cytomegalovirus antigens. When HLA alleles, especially DR and DQ, strongly co-occurred, attributing TCR associations to individual alleles was difficult. Some IMGT-functional V segments, including TRBV6-2 and TRBV6-3, could not be distinguished by the 87-base-pair reads and were therefore excluded. Compared with equally common non-associated chains, HLA-associated TCR beta chains in a later analysis were more clonally expanded and had lower generation probabilities. Broadly in line with IMGT annotations, most TCR beta V segments showed up in productive rearrangements about 87% or about 30% of the time in an earlier analysis of several hundred of the donors. According to a later analysis, parvovirus B19, influenza, CMV and Epstein-Barr virus appeared linked to several top co-occurrence clusters. A further reported finding was that TCR beta sequences accurately predicted the HLA-A and HLA-B alleles for most subjects in the first cohort. The classifier was reported to diagnose cytomegalovirus status with high specificity and sensitivity in both the original and validation cohorts. In a later genetic analysis, fewer N-insertions in productive TCRs were reported among donors in an Asian-associated ancestry cluster than the roughly 700-donor mean. An association between a missense DCLRE1C variant and V-gene and J-gene trimming of TCR beta chains was found in a later genetic analysis and replicated in an independent cohort. Because HLA typing was missing for some donors at each locus, association tests included only the typed subset. The authors suggested that the approach could potentially be extended to other disease states and immunological phenotypes. A later analysis associated about 16,000 TCR beta sequences with specific HLA alleles at a false discovery rate of 0.05. A total of 150 to 200 TCR beta chains were listed by the study as associated with cytomegalovirus.

V is reduced by 4 bases and J by 6 bases, leaving a spacing of 19 bases between them. The CDR3 numbers 16 residues from cysteine through phenylalanine. The CDR3 DNA has 48 bases and is translated from base 1. The germline V gene (reference sequence) sets CDR1 to SGHNT and CDR2 to YYREEE. The protocol used for the library was the immunoSEQ multiplex PCR assay. For the multiplex PCR, a mixture combining 60 forward primers for TCR Vbeta segments and 13 reverse primers for TCR Jbeta segments was used. The CDR3 region of rearranged TCR beta genes was amplified from genomic DNA by a multiplex PCR assay. The amplified TCR beta libraries were sequenced on the Illumina HiSeq System as 87-base-pair reads. The original pipeline was this. Across the 500 to 850 repertoires, a later analysis counted roughly 77 million unique TCR beta chains, 9 million to 14 million of which were shared by at least two donors. Raw reads were error-corrected and collapsed into unique sequences by a nearest-neighbor algorithm in which closely related sequences were merged to remove PCR and sequencing errors. V, D and J gene segments were assigned by aligning CDR3 sequences to IMGT reference sequences. Each retained sequence needed at least a six-nucleotide match to both a V gene segment and a J gene segment. A rearrangement counted as productive if the CDR3 had no stop codons and remained in frame with V and J, and every other rearrangement counted as non-productive. Following IMGT convention, CDR3 was defined as the stretch from the second conserved V-encoded cysteine to the conserved J-encoded phenylalanine. The earlier analysis of about 500 of the donors excluded sequences that lacked an unambiguous match to a single V gene segment. In an earlier analysis of around 600 of the donors, V segments were called functional above 56.7% productive rearrangements and were called segregating when the between-donor standard deviation exceeded 5%. A statistical classification framework was built for diagnosing cytomegalovirus status from the catalog of TCR beta chain sequences. In a later analysis, TCR nucleotide sequences were compared against IMGT/GENE-DB human TR gene sequences so that V and J genes could be assigned. A later analysis assigned CDR3 sequences and most-parsimonious VDJ recombination scenarios with the TCRdist pipeline. In a later analysis, every TCR beta chain was defined by the combination of its CDR3 amino acid sequence and its V-gene family, and reads without a unique V-gene family were dropped. As a way to deal with suspected cross-contamination and a sequencing artifact, a later analysis dropped approximately 570 nucleotide sequences that were highly shared and had low generation probability. A later analysis calculated a clonal expansion index for each public chain from normalized within-repertoire ranks of inferred template counts. In a later analysis, generation probabilities were computed using a VDJ recombination model fitted to out-of-frame rearrangements, and the results were checked against IGoR. A later analysis scored TCR-TCR, TCR-HLA and TCR-CMV co-occurrence with hypergeometric tests, applying a repertoire-size bias correction to TCR pairs. To estimate false discovery rates, a later analysis permuted the HLA or CMV assignments 20 times. In a later analysis, co-occurring TCRs were grouped using DBSCAN, and TCRdist sequence similarity was added for clustering within HLA-allele-positive subsets. For co-occurrence clustering, repertoires with fewer than 30,000 or more than 120,000 public chains were excluded, along with roughly five repertoires with anomalous nucleotide sharing. What TCRdb holds here is the immuneACCESS table cut down to in-frame rearrangements. Part of the clones is not present; checked against another copy, under half of the missing clones reflect an unresolved V gene, and the others are unexplained. The V and J calls and clone size come from that table; D and trimming were worked out from the DNA. The sample table lists 150,000 to 200,000 clones, around 68% of them with a count of one. The leading ten clones occupy roughly 10% of the sample.

In total, 666 healthy bone marrow donors made up the cohort. Cohort members were all nominally healthy when sampled, although unrecorded immune exposures were likely present. The donor tested CMV seropositive, placing the donor among the 290 or so seropositive members of the cohort. Each donor provided a peripheral blood sample, and peripheral blood mononuclear cells were used for TCR beta sequencing. Genomic DNA extraction from the blood cell samples was performed with the Qiagen DNeasy Blood Extraction Kit. The V and J genes are TRBV5-4 and TRBJ1-4; possibly the D gene is TRBD1, per 6 matching bases. The origin of this receptor is a young man in good health and CMV-seropositive. The sample comprised PBMCs. The DNA sequence follows: TGTGCCAGCAGCCCTCGAGACGGGACAATGGATGAAAAACTGTTTTTT. It translates as CASSPRDGTMDEKLFF.